The next 31 T cell receptor beta chains were all read from a single sample in a study of blood T cell repertoires in COVID-19. This table comes from immunoSEQ multiplex PCR, and its TCRdb copy is limited to in-frame clones, with some not included. Of about 300,000 clones in the sample, 65% to 85% were seen once. Sequenced: peripheral blood. The origin of the receptors is a human donor with COVID-19, enrolled during active disease. The donor label of this sample is uncertain.

Only a few counts were recorded for this clone. The chain employs TRBV30 and TRBJ1-1; D might be TRBD1 (5 bases). The germline V gene has CDR1 GTSNPN and CDR2 SVGIG (reference sequence). The CDR3 loop spans 13 amino acids. V was cut by 0 bases and J by 2 bases, with 7 bases left in between. In DNA form, the CDR3 reads TGTGCCTGGAGTGTAGGGGCAAACACTGAAGCTTTCTTT. It is translated as CAWSVGANTEAFF.

This chain links TRBV24-1 with TRBJ2-3; 7 bases align to TRBD2. Germline lookup yields CDR1 KGHDR and CDR2 SFDVKD. The trim removed 5 bases at V and 0 bases at J, leaving 1 base unmatched. This CDR3 has 14 residues. The CDR3, as DNA: TGTGCCACCAGTGCTAGCGGAAGCACAGATACGCAGTATTTT. It translates to CATSASGSTDTQYF.

The rearrangement joins TRBV7-2 to TRBJ2-5; D is undetermined. V was pared by 6 bases and J by 1 base, with 12 bases between. Germline values: CDR1 SGHTA, CDR2 FQGNSA. The CDR3 length is 14 residues. The CDR3 spells CASSQVTGQETQYF. The CDR3 DNA sequence: TGTGCCAGCAGTCAAGTCACGGGCCAAGAGACCCAGTACTTC. Looking up the rest from reference TRBV7-2 and TRBJ2-5 gives the full variable domain: GAGVSQSPSNKVTEKGKDVELRCDPISGHTALYWYRQSLGQGLEFLIYFQGNSAPDKSGLPSDRFSAERTGGSVSTLTIQRTQQEDSAVYLCASSQVTGQETQYFGPGTRLLVL.

The rearrangement links TRBV4-1 to TRBJ1-2; possibly TRBD1 for D (5 bases). The CDR3 sequence is 14 residues long. V dropped 0 bases and J dropped 2 bases, with 7 bases sitting between them. Germline CDR1 and CDR2: MGHRA and YSYEKL. CDR3 sequence: CASSQDNRNYGYTF. For the CDR3, the DNA is TGCGCCAGCAGCCAAGATAACAGGAACTATGGCTACACCTTC.

The chain combines TRBV6-5 with TRBJ2-7; D remains unclear. CDR1 is MNHEY and CDR2 is SVGAGI in the germline V gene. The CDR3 sequence is 14 residues long. Trimming cost V 2 bases and J 2 bases, with 10 bases left between them. The CDR3 nucleotides are TGTGCCAGCAGTTACGGGCCAGGCGCCTACGAGCAGTACTTC. Amino acids: CASSYGPGAYEQYF.

This chain links TRBV19 with TRBJ2-2; the D is unclear. Germline V gives CDR1 LNHDA, CDR2 SQIVND (reference sequence). The CDR3 is 14 amino acids. V was shortened by 6 bases and J by 2 bases, with 10 bases between the two germline ends. CDR3: CASRAQANTGELFF. The CDR3 DNA is TGTGCCAGTAGGGCGCAGGCAAACACCGGGGAGCTGTTTTTT. The variable domain in full, with the rest retrieved from reference TRBV19 and TRBJ2-2, is DGGITQSPKYLFRKEGQNVTLSCEQNLNHDAMYWYRQDPGQGLRLIYYSQIVNDFQKGDIAEGYSVSREKKESFPLTVTSAQKNPTAFYLCASRAQANTGELFFGEGSRLTVL.

The rearrangement uses TRBV2 and TRBJ1-1; 10 nucleotides match TRBD1. The ends lost 5 bases at V and 6 bases at J; junction bases unmatched: 15. The CDR3 consists of 17 residues. Germline loops: CDR1 SNHLY, CDR2 FYNNEI. Written as DNA, the CDR3 is TGTGCCAGCAGTCAAACCGGAAGTAGACAGGGGGCCGCTGAAGCTTTCTTT. It translates to CASSQTGSRQGAAEAFF.

In DNA, the CDR3 is TGTGCCAGCAGCCCCCTCGGGAGCGGGGGGGAGACCCAGTACTTC. Amino acid sequence: CASSPLGSGGETQYF. The chain is built from TRBV5-8 and TRBJ2-5, with 9 nucleotides matching TRBD2. This CDR3 comprises 15 residues. V shed 4 bases, J shed 5 bases, and the junction held 9 bases outside the gene matches. The germline gives CDR1 SGHTS, CDR2 YDEGEE.

This clone was found once. The chain uses TRBV30 and TRBJ1-5, with 10 nucleotides matching TRBD1. V gave up 6 bases and J gave up 5 bases; unmatched junction bases: 4. Germline V gene lookup returns CDR1 GTSNPN and CDR2 SVGIG (reference sequence). The CDR3 is 13 residues long. The chain's CDR3 is CACQTGGDQPQHF. CDR3 nucleotides: TGTGCCTGCCAGACAGGGGGCGATCAGCCCCAGCATTTT. The full variable domain, its missing parts supplied by reference TRBV30 and TRBJ1-5, is SQTIHQWPATLVQPVGSPLSLECTVEGTSNPNLYWYRQAAGRGLQLLFYSVGIGQISSEVPQNLSASRPQDRQFILSSKKLLLSDSGFYLCACQTGGDQPQHFGDGTRLSIL.

J is TRBJ2-1 and V is TRBV12-5; 7 bases agree with TRBD2. Unmatched junction bases numbered 11, after V lost 9 bases and J lost 9 bases. Germline CDR1 reads LGHNT; CDR2 reads FRNRAP. CDR3 size: 13 residues. This CDR3 is CASAGERDSEQFF. The CDR3 nucleotides are TGTGCTAGCGCTGGTGAGCGGGATAGTGAGCAGTTCTTC.

The gene calls are TRBV5-5 and TRBJ1-1, with D possibly matching TRBD1 (5 bases). The V end was cut by 3 bases, the J end by 7 bases, with 16 bases between. The CDR3 runs to 14 residues. The germline V gene encodes CDR1 SGHKS and CDR2 YYEKEE (reference sequence). CDR3 nucleotide sequence: TGTGCCAGCAGCTGGGTAGACAGTCGTGATGAAGCTTTCTTT. Its translation: CASSWVDSRDEAFF.

This clone was observed a single time. The chain is built from TRBV6-4 and TRBJ1-5; no reliable D call. Germline CDR1 is MRHNA and CDR2 is SNTAGT. V lost 5 bases and J 5 bases, leaving 10 bases between the germline ends. The CDR3 sequence is 13 residues long. The CDR3 region is CASSQEGDQPQHF. CDR3 sequence (DNA): TGTGCCAGCAGTCAGGAGGGCGATCAGCCCCAGCATTTT.

This chain links TRBV28 with TRBJ2-3; no clear D. Trimming left V 6 bases short and J 2 bases short, with 18 bases between. CDR1 MDHEN and CDR2 SYDVKM come from the germline V gene. The CDR3 is made up of 16 amino acids. Here the CDR3 reads CASSSHSPGLTDTQYF. CDR3 DNA: TGTGCCAGCAGCTCCCATTCCCCAGGTCTCACAGATACGCAGTATTTT.

This sequence joins TRBV10-2 and TRBJ1-2, with D unclear. V was cut by 0 bases and J by 7 bases, with 3 bases left in between. This CDR3 has 11 amino acids. Per germline, CDR1 WSHSY and CDR2 SAAADI. The CDR3 DNA is TGCGCCAGCAGTGAGTCGGCTGGCTACACCTTC. It yields the protein CASSESAGYTF.

V is TRBV5-6 and J is TRBJ2-5; the match to TRBD1 covers 8 bases. The CDR3 extends over 14 amino acids. Germline lookup yields CDR1 SGHDT and CDR2 YYEEEE. After removal of 4 bases from V and 1 base from J, the junction contained 3 bases not matched to a gene. CDR3 nucleotide sequence: TGTGCCAGCAGCGGTACAGGGGGCCAAGAGACCCAGTACTTC. Translation gives CASSGTGGQETQYF.

This clone appeared a single time. J is TRBJ2-7 and V is TRBV5-6; D is perhaps TRBD1 (5 bases). Trimming shortened V by 1 base and J by 0 bases, and 8 bases separated the two germline ends. The length of the CDR3 is 14 residues. CDR1 and CDR2 (germline): SGHDT, YYEEEE. The CDR3 DNA is TGTGCCAGCAGCTTGTTGGACAACTCCTACGAGCAGTACTTC. This sequence encodes CASSLLDNSYEQYF.

The chain joins TRBV19 to TRBJ2-6, with 9 bases lining up with TRBD2. This CDR3 has 17 amino acids. Germline CDR1 is LNHDA and CDR2 is SQIVND (reference sequence). J was trimmed by 1 base and V by 2 bases; bases with no gene match: 3. CDR3 sequence: CASSISLAGSGANVLTF. The DNA for the CDR3 is TGTGCCAGTAGTATAAGCCTAGCGGGATCTGGGGCCAACGTCCTGACTTTC.

The chain links TRBV28 to TRBJ1-1; D may be TRBD1 (5 bases). CDR1 and CDR2 from the germline V gene are MDHEN and SYDVKM. CDR3 length: 14 residues. The germline V and J ends were trimmed by 7 bases and 0 bases, with 12 bases remaining between them. CDR3 sequence: CASTRGRLNTEAFF. The CDR3 DNA reads as TGTGCCAGCACTCGGGGGAGGCTGAACACTGAAGCTTTCTTT.

The genes are TRBV24-1 and TRBJ2-1, with 12 positions matching TRBD2. With 4 bases clipped from V and 4 bases from J, the junction kept 4 bases outside the gene matches. Germline CDR1 KGHDR, CDR2 SFDVKD. CDR3 length: 16 amino acids. The CDR3 DNA reads as TGTGCCACCAGTGACGGGGGACTAGCGGGTTACAATGAGCAGTTCTTC. As protein: CATSDGGLAGYNEQFF.

The chain uses TRBV2 and TRBJ1-2; TRBD1 aligns across 7 bases. This CDR3 has 15 amino acids. J gave up 6 bases and V 4 bases, and 11 bases lay outside the gene matches. The germline V gene encodes CDR1 SNHLY and CDR2 FYNNEI. Here the CDR3 reads CASSGPRQGQDGYTF. CDR3 bases: TGTGCCAGCAGTGGACCGAGACAGGGCCAGGATGGCTACACCTTC.

This clone was seen a handful of times. The rearrangement joins TRBV4-1 to TRBJ1-4; D is unclear. The CDR3 spans 15 residues. V was cut by 1 base and J by 5 bases, with 11 bases left in between. CDR1 is MGHRA, CDR2 YSYEKL, per germline. CDR3 DNA: TGCGCCAGCAGCCAAGTTATCTCGGGGAATGAAAAACTGTTTTTT. Amino acids: CASSQVISGNEKLFF.

This clone was detected a few times. The rearrangement links TRBV4-1 to TRBJ2-6, with a tentative D call TRBD2 (5 bases). CDR1 and CDR2 from the germline V gene are MGHRA and YSYEKL. The V gene lost 1 base and the J gene lost 1 base, with 11 bases spanning the gap. CDR3 length equals 17 residues. The CDR3: CASSQVGGRSGANVLTF. Written as DNA, the CDR3 is TGCGCCAGCAGCCAAGTAGGAGGAAGATCTGGGGCCAACGTCCTGACTTTC.

The sample holds one count of this clone. The chain joins TRBV7-2 to TRBJ2-1; D gene ambiguous. With 5 bases removed from V and 0 bases from J, the gap between germline ends came to 5 bases. The germline V gene has CDR1 SGHTA and CDR2 FQGNSA. This CDR3 is built from 13 residues. The CDR3 spells CASSGSSYNEQFF. The CDR3 DNA reads TGTGCCAGCAGCGGTAGCTCCTACAATGAGCAGTTCTTC.

The chain carries TRBV5-1 and TRBJ2-1; TRBD2 agrees at 9 bases. The V and J ends lost 2 bases and 4 bases, in that order; junction bases with no gene match: 7. The CDR3 extends over 16 amino acids. The germline gives CDR1 SGHRS, CDR2 YFSETQ. The CDR3 loop reads CASSLLSGSPYNEQFF. The DNA of the CDR3 is TGCGCCAGCAGCTTACTTAGCGGGAGTCCTTACAATGAGCAGTTCTTC.

This clone was observed a single time. The V call is TRBV27, the J call TRBJ2-1, with 10 bases lining up with TRBD2. The CDR3 is 20 amino acids. Germline CDR1 reads MNHEY; CDR2 reads SMNVEV (reference sequence). With V trimmed by 5 bases and J by 0 bases, 16 bases remained unmatched. CDR3 protein: CASSPEGAGGPWSSYNEQFF. For the CDR3, the DNA is TGTGCCAGCAGTCCCGAGGGAGCGGGAGGGCCTTGGAGCTCCTACAATGAGCAGTTCTTC.

CDR3: CASSQEWDRDAGELFF. Written as DNA, the CDR3 is TGCGCCAGCAGCCAAGAGTGGGACAGGGACGCCGGGGAGCTGTTTTTT. The chain joins TRBV4-3 to TRBJ2-2; 9 bases map to TRBD1. Per germline, CDR1 LGHNA and CDR2 YSLEER. V gave up 0 bases and J gave up 6 bases; unmatched junction bases: 5. The CDR3 is 16 amino acids.

The chain carries TRBV5-1 and TRBJ2-3; TRBD1 might be the D (5 bases). The CDR3 runs to 17 residues. Germline CDR1 is SGHRS and CDR2 is YFSETQ. With 0 bases removed from V and 6 bases from J, the gap between germline ends came to 20 bases. The CDR3 reads CASSLVGQGSPTDTQYF. CDR3 in DNA: TGCGCCAGCAGCTTGGTAGGCCAGGGATCCCCTACGGATACGCAGTATTTT.

The chain links TRBV7-3 to TRBJ2-1; D is ambiguous. The CDR3 covers 14 residues. Trimming took 4 bases from V and 6 from J, leaving 13 bases between them. Per the germline V gene, CDR1 is SGHTA and CDR2 is FQGTGA. This chain's CDR3 is CASSSEVRSNEQFF. The CDR3 DNA follows: TGTGCCAGCAGCTCCGAGGTTAGGTCCAATGAGCAGTTCTTC.

The chain combines TRBV12-3 or TRBV12-4 with TRBJ1-1; D is unresolved. Trimming left V 7 bases short and J 1 base short, with 10 bases between. The CDR3 has 13 amino acids. The DNA for the CDR3 is TGTGCCAGCATAAACTATAGGAACACTGAAGCTTTCTTT. Its translation: CASINYRNTEAFF.

V usage is TRBV9 and J usage is TRBJ2-7, with D perhaps matching TRBD1 (6 bases). Germline V gene sequence: CDR1 SGDLS, CDR2 YYNGEE. This CDR3 region has 15 residues. Trimming stripped 4 bases from V and 2 bases from J, with 16 bases between. The CDR3 DNA sequence: TGTGCCAGCAGCCCCCGGACAGTCGAGCCCTACGAGCAGTACTTC. It translates to CASSPRTVEPYEQYF.

The V gene is TRBV7-9, the J gene TRBJ2-3, with TRBD2 identical over 9 bases. The CDR3 contains 16 residues. The V gene's germline CDR1 is SEHNR and CDR2 FQNEAQ (reference sequence). With V trimmed by 2 bases and J by 0 bases, 3 bases remained unmatched. CDR3 residues: CASSLSSGGSTDTQYF. DNA for the CDR3: TGTGCCAGCAGCTTATCGAGCGGGGGGAGCACAGATACGCAGTATTTT.